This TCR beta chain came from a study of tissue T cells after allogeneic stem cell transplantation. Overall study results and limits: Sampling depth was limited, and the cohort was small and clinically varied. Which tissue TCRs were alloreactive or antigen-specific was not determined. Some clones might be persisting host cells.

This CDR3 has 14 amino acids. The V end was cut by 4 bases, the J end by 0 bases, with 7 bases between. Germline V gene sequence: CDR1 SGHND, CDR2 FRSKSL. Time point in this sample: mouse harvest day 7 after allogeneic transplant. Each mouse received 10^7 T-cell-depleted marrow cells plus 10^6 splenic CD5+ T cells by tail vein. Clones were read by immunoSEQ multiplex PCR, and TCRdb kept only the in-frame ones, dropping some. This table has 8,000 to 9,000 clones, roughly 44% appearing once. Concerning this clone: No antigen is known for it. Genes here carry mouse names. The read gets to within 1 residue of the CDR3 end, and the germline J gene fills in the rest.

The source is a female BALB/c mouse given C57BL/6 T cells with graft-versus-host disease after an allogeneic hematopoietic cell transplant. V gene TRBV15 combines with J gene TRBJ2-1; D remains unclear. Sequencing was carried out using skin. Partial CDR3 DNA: TGTGCCAGCAGTTCGACACTTAACTATGCTGAGCAGTTC. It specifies CASSSTLNYAEQF. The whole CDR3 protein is CASSSTLNYAEQFF. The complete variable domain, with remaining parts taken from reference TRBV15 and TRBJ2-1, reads DAGVTQTPRHEVAEKGQTIILKCEPVSGHNDLFWYRQTKIQGLELLSYFRSKSLMEDGGAFKDRFKAEMLNSSFSTLKIQPTEPKDSAVYLCASSSTLNYAEQFFGPGTRLTVL.